This T cell receptor (beta chain) was sequenced in a study of shared clonotypes between healthy human individuals (dated by TCRdb to the early 2020s). With regard to the full study: The cohort included a few men and a couple of women between 18 and 49 years of age. For each donor, three plates each were used for CD4 naive and CD4 memory, two plates were used for CD8 naive, and one plate was used for CD8 memory. Blood TCR repertoires of five healthy adults were deeply sequenced to estimate repertoire size and the extent of clonotype sharing between individuals. Libraries were prepared and TCR repertoires were sequenced by different laboratories using diverse techniques, in order to increase sequencing depth and limit assay-specific biases. Each donor's leukapheresis produced roughly between about 0.9 and 9.5 billion PBMCs. Results the study describes overall, beyond this receptor: Because the study included only a small number of donors, the genetic and exposure-history diversity represented was limited. Pairwise subsampling led to the expectation that sequencing depth would affect the degree of clonotype sharing among donors. Higher generation probabilities were observed for clonotypes shared by all four sorted-subset donors than for non-shared clonotypes. Only blood was sampled, and tissue TCR repertoires likely differ from those in blood. Naive subsets generally had larger estimated clonotype richness than memory subsets did. Approximately 4.8% of naive CD4, around 3.6% of naive CD8, 2.3% of memory CD4, and 0.4% of memory CD8 clonotypes were shared across several donors. Even with the large sequencing depth, rarefaction of the sorted-subset datasets indicated that sequencing was incomplete.

Using the deep immunoSEQ assay, TCR CDR3 regions were amplified from genomic DNA by multiplex PCR. Extracted genomic DNA from each cell subset was distributed evenly across all wells of several immunoSEQ 96-well plates, and each plate was treated as a replicate. For sorted subsets, each replicate PCR was loaded with about 0.2 ug genomic DNA, equivalent to approximately 27,000 T cell genomes. The purified libraries were quantified using a Qubit 3.0 fluorometer, sized with a Bioanalyzer 2100, and then quantified again using the KAPA Library Quantification kit. Every immunoSEQ 96-well plate was sequenced on a separate single-read 150-cycle Illumina NextSeq 550 flow cell. The paper's processing steps were these. Because the immunoSEQ output held only junctional sequences and lacked quality scores, the filtering could not match the filtering applied to full-length reads. To assign V/J genes and CDR3, sequences were annotated against IMGT germline references using PyIR, a Python wrapper for IgBLAST v1.9. Reads were filtered out if the reads had weak V/J assignments (E-value above 1e-6), no CDR3, stop codons, out-of-frame junctions, or ambiguous translated residues. V3J clonotypes were defined as sequences sharing an identical inferred V gene, J gene, and CDR3 amino acid sequence. The percentage overlap between two repertoires was calculated by dividing the number of shared unique clonotypes by the size of the smaller repertoire. RTK rarefaction, the Chao1 estimator, and Recon v2.1 estimates of unobserved clonotypes were used to assess repertoire richness. Generation probabilities for all TCRbeta clonotypes obtained by the gDNA method from a handful of donors were computed using OLGA. This immuneACCESS table, as held by TCRdb, lists in-frame sequences with V and J called but not all clones. Of the missing ones, under half trace to an unresolved V gene in checked studies; the others have no known cause. V and J calls and clone size are those listed in that table; D and trimming were worked out from the DNA. The sample table lists 2 million to 3 million clones, 93% of them with a count of one. 0.36% of the sample is held by the ten biggest clonotypes.

Donors were healthy HIV-negative adults with no recently reported acute infections or vaccinations. Only Caucasian adults living in Nashville, Tennessee, USA were represented among the donors. CD4+ T cells were enriched by magnetic negative selection; naive cells were then positively selected on CD45RA, and the negative fraction formed the memory subset. After blood collection by leukapheresis, PBMCs were isolated using Ficoll-Histopaque density gradient centrifugation and then cryopreserved in the vapor phase of liquid nitrogen. Purity and quantity of every magnetically sorted T cell population were checked by analytical flow cytometry. Genomic DNA was isolated from every sorted fraction and measured by UV absorbance on a Nanodrop 2000c. To note about this clone: No cognate antigen has been identified for it. Base-call qualities are not available, and no considerably larger clone is one nucleotide away.

Per the germline V gene, SGHVS is the CDR1 and FNYEAQ is the CDR2. The CDR3, from cysteine to phenylalanine, totals 15 residues. The CDR3 DNA has 45 bases and is translated from base 1. V ends up 5 bases short and J 5 bases short, with an unmatched junction base count of 7. The receptor's source is a young man in good health. Some clones in this sample may be carry-over from other donors' samples. Sample: naive CD4+ T cells from PBMCs. This sample's cell subset or site label indicates: CD45RA+ positively selected. The receptor chain draws on TRBV7-6 and TRBJ2-5; TRBD2 matches 11 bases in the middle. This receptor has the CDR3 CASSPLAGVVETQYF. The DNA reads TGTGCCAGCAGCCCACTAGCGGGAGTGGTTGAGACCCAGTACTTC.